What follows are 17 T cell receptor beta chains derived from one specimen sequenced in a study of blood T cells in healthy people across ages. Together with a sample-barcoded 5' primer, a J-beta primer mix was included in a second PCR lasting roughly 7 to 11 cycles. TCRdb passed the 5' RACE reads through MiXCR, listing each CDR3 protein once. The sample lists about 1.6 million distinct CDR3 sequences, about 35% occurring once. Sequenced input: blood. Receptors originate from a young woman in good health.

This chain joins TRBV28 and TRBJ2-3, with a weak D call TRBD1 (5 bases). Germline CDR1 MDHEN, CDR2 SYDVKM. Trimming removed 6 bases from V and 5 bases from J, with 12 bases in between. The CDR3 covers 13 residues. The DNA of the CDR3 is TGTGCCAGCAGATCCCTAGGGGTAGATACGCAGTATTTT. Protein product: CASRSLGVDTQYF.

This sequence joins TRBV20-1 and TRBJ2-1; D may be TRBD2 (6 bases). The CDR3 spans 16 residues. Germline V gives CDR1 DFQATT, CDR2 SNEGSKA (reference sequence). V was shortened by 0 bases and J by 0 bases, with 12 bases between the two germline ends. The CDR3 DNA reads TGCAGTGCTAGAGATGTCTTCGGGAGCTCCTACAATGAGCAGTTCTTC. This encodes CSARDVFGSSYNEQFF.

The CDR3 region is CASSVDHRQGVETQYF. The CDR3, as DNA: TGTGCCAGCAGCGTAGACCACCGGCAGGGAGTAGAGACCCAGTACTTC. This chain links TRBV9 with TRBJ2-5; either TRBD1 or TRBD2 may supply D (5 bases each). CDR1 and CDR2 (germline): SGDLS, YYNGEE. CDR3 length: 16 residues. Trimming stripped 0 bases from V and 4 bases from J, with 16 bases between.

This chain connects TRBV5-1 to TRBJ2-2; D possibly corresponds to TRBD2 (5 bases). Per the germline V gene, CDR1 is SGHRS and CDR2 is YFSETQ. This CDR3 contains 14 residues. Trimming cost V 0 bases and J 9 bases, with 12 bases left between them. The CDR3 DNA is TGCGCCAGCAGCTTGGGGTCAGGAGGCCGGGAGCTGTTTTTT. Translation: CASSLGSGGRELFF.

This clonotype was counted only a few times. V and J are TRBV20-1 and TRBJ2-7; D gene unclear. The CDR3 extends over 13 amino acids. Trimming shortened V by 7 bases and J by 2 bases, and 15 bases separated the two germline ends. Germline CDR1 DFQATT, CDR2 SNEGSKA (reference sequence). CDR3 sequence reads: CSVPSVHTYEQYF. CDR3 nucleotides: TGCAGTGTTCCGTCCGTACATACCTACGAGCAGTACTTC.

The CDR3 reads CSVVKAGSTDTQYF. The CDR3 DNA follows: TGCAGCGTTGTCAAGGCAGGCAGCACAGATACGCAGTATTTT. The chain employs TRBV29-1 and TRBJ2-3; D is unclear. V was pared by 4 bases and J by 0 bases, with 11 bases between. Germline V gene sequence: CDR1 SQVTM, CDR2 ANQGSEA. The CDR3 has 14 residues.

This clonotype showed up just a few times. This rearrangement joins TRBV4-2 to TRBJ2-7; D may be TRBD1 (5 bases). CDR1 is LGHNA and CDR2 is YNFKEQ in the germline V gene. Trimming took off 0 bases at V and 3 bases at J, with 18 bases between the two ends. The CDR3 spans 17 residues. The CDR3 DNA sequence: TGTGCCAGCAGCCAAGATTACAGGCCCGCCCAATACTACGAGCAGTACTTC. As protein: CASSQDYRPAQYYEQYF.

This chain connects TRBV27 to TRBJ2-5, with TRBD2 identical over 8 bases. V shed 6 bases and J 5 bases; nucleotides not matched to a gene: 17. The CDR3 is 17 residues long. Germline V gene sequence: CDR1 MNHEY, CDR2 SMNVEV (reference sequence). The CDR3 spells CASSSLAGGGPGETQYF. CDR3 coding DNA: TGTGCCAGCAGCTCCTTGGCGGGAGGAGGTCCTGGGGAGACCCAGTACTTC.

This clonotype has at least ten counts. The V gene is TRBV29-1, the J gene TRBJ2-5; tentative D call: TRBD1 (5 bases). CDR3 length: 14 residues. The germline V and J ends were trimmed by 4 bases and 2 bases, with 14 bases remaining between them. Germline V gene sequence: CDR1 SQVTM, CDR2 ANQGSEA. The CDR3: CSVVGRGSQETQYF. The DNA for the CDR3 is TGCAGCGTTGTCGGTAGGGGATCTCAAGAGACCCAGTACTTC.

This clonotype was seen a few times. The gene calls are TRBV7-6 and TRBJ1-1, with 7 bases aligning to TRBD1. Looked up from germline, CDR1 is SGHVS and CDR2 is FNYEAQ. CDR3 length: 14 amino acids. The junction had 7 bases not matched to a gene; V was cut back by 4 bases and J by 5 bases. Here the CDR3 DNA reads TGTGCCAGCAGCTCAGAGGGGGCATGGACTGAAGCTTTCTTT. Encoded protein: CASSSEGAWTEAFF. Full variable domain (remainder filled in from reference TRBV7-6 and TRBJ1-1): GAGVSQSPRYKVTKRGQDVALRCDPISGHVSLYWYRQALGQGPEFLTYFNYEAQQDKSGLPNDRFSAERPEGSISTLTIQRTEQRDSAMYRCASSSEGAWTEAFFGQGTRLTVV.

This clonotype was counted between two and nine times. The chain is built from TRBV9 and TRBJ2-7; the match to TRBD1 covers 8 bases. J lost 0 bases, V lost 3 bases, and 5 bases had no gene match. CDR1 and CDR2 (germline): SGDLS, YYNGEE. The CDR3 is 15 amino acids. The CDR3 DNA follows: TGTGCCAGCAGCGCCTTAGACAGGGGCTCCTACGAGCAGTACTTC. Protein sequence: CASSALDRGSYEQYF. The variable domain in full, completed from reference TRBV9 and TRBJ2-7, reads DSGVTQTPKHLITATGQRVTLRCSPRSGDLSVYWYQQSLDQGLQFLIQYYNGEERAKGNILERFSAQQFPDLHSELNLSSLELGDSALYFCASSALDRGSYEQYFGPGTRLTVT.

This clonotype appeared a few times. The rearrangement uses TRBV5-1 and TRBJ2-5; a possible D gene is TRBD1 (6 bases). V was clipped by 2 bases and J by 5 bases, with 16 bases between them. Germline loops: CDR1 SGHRS, CDR2 YFSETQ. The CDR3 has 15 amino acids. CDR3 loop: CASSLTRPQGETQYF. CDR3 nucleotide sequence: TGCGCCAGCAGCTTAACCAGACCGCAGGGGGAGACCCAGTACTTC.

The V call is TRBV9, the J call TRBJ1-1; 7 bases line up with TRBD1. This CDR3 comprises 14 residues. Germline V gene data show CDR1 as SGDLS and CDR2 as YYNGEE. V was clipped by 0 bases and J by 8 bases; unmatched bases: 7. CDR3 in DNA: TGTGCCAGCAGCGTAGCTGGGACAGAGCAGGAAGCTTTCTTT. As protein: CASSVAGTEQEAFF.

This clonotype has a single count. This chain uses TRBV11-2 with TRBJ2-5; D not certain. The end of the DNA aligns better with TRBJ2-7, so the J call may be wrong. Germline V gene sequence: CDR1 SGHAT, CDR2 FQNNGV. This CDR3 comprises 14 residues. CDR3 DNA: TGTGCCAGCAGCTTCGTTGGTAACTGGGACGAGCAGTACTTC. It codes for CASSFVGNWDEQYF.

This clonotype has more than one count but fewer than ten. This chain joins TRBV4-1 and TRBJ1-2; 11 nucleotides agree with TRBD1. Germline lookup yields CDR1 MGHRA and CDR2 YSYEKL. V lost 7 bases to trimming and J lost 6 bases; unmatched junction nucleotides: 4. This CDR3 has 13 amino acids. The CDR3 DNA is TGCGCCAGCACCAGGACAGGGGGCCATGGCTACACCTTC. This gives the protein CASTRTGGHGYTF.

On this clonotype itself: Germline and junction disagree at one end, which may indicate a read error. This chain connects TRBV20-1 to TRBJ2-3, with a tentative D call TRBD2 (6 bases). Germline-derived CDR1 and CDR2 are DFQATT and SNEGSKA (reference sequence). The CDR3 covers 16 residues. The CDR3 protein is CSAPEPGPTSIDTQYF. The CDR3 DNA is TGCAGTGCTCCCGAGCCAGGGCCAACTAGCATAGATACGCAGTATTTT.

This clonotype has more than one count but fewer than ten. A read error may account for a junction end that differs from germline. The rearrangement joins TRBV2 to TRBJ2-5, with TRBD1 matching 7 bases. The J call may be faulty, since TRBJ2-7 better matches the DNA end. CDR1 is SNHLY, CDR2 FYNNEI, per germline. CDR3 length: 16 residues. The chain's CDR3 is CACRTGVGTPTYEQYF. In DNA, the CDR3 is TGTGCCTGCAGAACAGGGGTCGGGACACCAACCTACGAGCAGTACTTC.